This T cell receptor beta chain derives from a study of OX40 agonist ivuxolimab in advanced cancers. Regarding the complete study: The costimulatory receptor OX40 (CD134) was targeted by ivuxolimab, a fully human IgG2 agonistic monoclonal antibody. Intravenous ivuxolimab was administered to patients every 2 weeks at six dose levels: 0.01, 0.1, 0.3, 1.5, 3 and 10 mg/kg. Among the roughly 54 dose-escalation patients, some 20 had hepatocellular carcinoma, approximately 15 melanoma, 9 renal cell carcinoma and 9 head and neck cancer. A male proportion of nearly 85% and a mean age of roughly 58 years, ranging from roughly 23 to 90, were recorded for the dose-escalation cohort. Prior anti-PD-1, anti-PD-L1 or anti-CTLA-4 therapy was permitted, and checkpoint inhibitors had been received by about 37% of dose-escalation patients. Partial responses occurred in three dose-escalation patients, of whom one had hepatocellular carcinoma and two had cutaneous melanoma. Peripheral TCRbeta sequencing was intended to test whether TCR sequence diversity was altered and clonal T-cell expansion was caused by ivuxolimab. The paper covers the monotherapy dose-escalation part of the phase I ivuxolimab trial, which included N ≈ 50 patients.

The trial excluded patients who had a history of autoimmune disease or were on systemic immunosuppression. Peripheral blood for TCR sequencing was collected from all dose cohorts at baseline, on cycle 4 day 1, and on cycle 7 day 1. The samples were taken from a phase I, first-in-human, multicenter, open-label dose-escalation trial of ivuxolimab. The trial enrolled adults with locally advanced or metastatic head and neck squamous cell, hepatocellular, melanoma or renal cell carcinoma. CD4+ and CD8+ T cells were sorted separately from peripheral blood before TCR sequencing. In regard to this clone: The specificity of this receptor is unknown. Nothing much larger sits one base from this clone, and base qualities are not available.

Including the terminal cysteine and phenylalanine, the CDR3 comprises 15 residues. Only CDR3 DNA is held: 45 bases, read in frame from base 1. Here V drops 4 bases and J drops 1 base, and the junction holds 5 bases not matched to any gene. Looking up the germline V gene (reference sequence) yields CDR1 SGHNT and CDR2 YYREEE. Genomic DNA was isolated from the sorted cells so that the TCRbeta CDR3 region could be sequenced. The immunoSEQ Assay was used to sequence the TCRbeta CDR3 regions. In TCRdb, the immuneACCESS table is reduced to in-frame sequences with V and J assigned. These tables do not hold every clone; where another copy was compared, an unresolved V gene accounts for under half, and the others remain unexplained. The sample table contains over 95,000 clones; only one count was recorded for about 91% of them. Jointly, the top ten make up around 0.3% of the sample. What the study reported, not specific to this receptor: At doses of 0.1 to 3.0 mg/kg, clonal expansion of both CD4+ and CD8+ blood T cells was observed from baseline to week 6. Low levels of normalized T-cell clonal expansion were also seen in some nonresponding patients. Partial responders in the 0.1-3.0 mg/kg groups had among the lowest normalized peripheral clonal expansion, especially among CD8+ T cells. The antigen specificity of the peripheral T cells that underwent clonal expansion was not determined. After ivuxolimab, expanded clones were on average more numerous among CD8+ T cells than among CD4+ T cells.

The sequence derives from an adult with an advanced solid tumor such as melanoma, head and neck, liver or kidney cancer. This chain is built from TRBV5-4 and TRBJ2-7, with 10 bases in between that match TRBD2. The sequences come from CD4+ or CD8+ T cells sorted from blood, collected in a trial of the OX40 agonist ivuxolimab. The nucleotide sequence reads as follows: TGTGCCAGCAGCAACCTACTAGCGGGATCCTACGAGCAGTACTTC. Its product reads: CASSNLLAGSYEQYF.